The 7 T cell receptor beta chains listed next were all sequenced from one sample in a study of T cell changes during pregnancy in multiple sclerosis (dated by TCRdb to between 2017 and 2020). The method behind the library was the immunoSEQ multiplex PCR assay. TCRdb retrieved this table from immuneACCESS and kept in-frame rearrangements only. Not all clones are present; in checked studies, unresolved V genes account for under half, and no reason is known for the remainder. This sample comprises around 62,000 clones, 93% of them detected only once. The leading ten clones occupy around 4% of the sample. Sequences were derived from CD8+ T cells from peripheral blood mononuclear cells, sampled in the second trimester of pregnancy. These receptor sequences come from a female donor with multiple sclerosis, enrolled in a pregnancy study.

The gene calls are TRBV4-2 and TRBJ1-1; D gene uncertain. Deletions cut 0 bases from V and 0 bases from J, with 8 bases between. The CDR3 runs 15 residues. CDR1 and CDR2 (germline): LGHNA, YNFKEQ. CDR3 loop: CASSQDPLMNTEAFF. The CDR3 DNA follows: TGTGCCAGCAGCCAAGATCCCCTTATGAACACTGAAGCTTTCTTT.

The rearrangement links TRBV2 to TRBJ2-6; 9 bases line up with TRBD2. The CDR3 spans 17 residues. V dropped 3 bases and J dropped 1; count of bases not matched to a gene: 4. CDR1 SNHLY and CDR2 FYNNEI come from the germline V gene. The CDR3 DNA sequence: TGTGCCAGCAGTGAGCTAGCGGGGCCATCTGGGGCCAACGTCCTGACTTTC. Translated: CASSELAGPSGANVLTF.

The chain is built from TRBV5-4 and TRBJ2-1, with 11 bases fitting TRBD2. Trimming removed 7 bases from V and 7 bases from J; junction bases left unmatched: 13. This CDR3 has 16 amino acids. Germline V gene sequence: CDR1 SGHNT, CDR2 YYREEE (reference sequence). This CDR3 reads CASGQWGSGRENEQFF. CDR3 nucleotide sequence: TGTGCCAGCGGCCAGTGGGGTAGCGGGAGGGAAAATGAGCAGTTCTTC. The variable domain in full, completed from reference TRBV5-4 and TRBJ2-1, reads ETGVTQSPTHLIKTRGQQVTLRCSSQSGHNTVSWYQQALGQGPQFIFQYYREEENGRGNFPPRFSGLQFPNYSSELNVNALELDDSALYLCASGQWGSGRENEQFFGPGTRLTVL.

J is TRBJ2-7 and V is TRBV7-9; tentative D call: TRBD1 (6 bases). There are 13 residues in the CDR3. The V gene's germline CDR1 is SEHNR and CDR2 FQNEAQ (reference sequence). The V and J ends lost 5 bases and 2 bases respectively, with 10 bases between them. CDR3 sequence reads: CASSVDRAYEQYF. In nucleotides, the CDR3 is TGTGCCAGCAGCGTGGACAGAGCCTACGAGCAGTACTTC.

The rearrangement uses TRBV27 and TRBJ2-2, with 11 bases matching TRBD2. There are 14 residues in the CDR3. CDR1 and CDR2 from the germline V gene are MNHEY and SMNVEV (reference sequence). Trimming took 10 bases from V and 5 from J; bases not matched to a gene: 6. The CDR3 reads CATSASGGTGELFF. Here the CDR3 DNA reads TGTGCCACCTCGGCTAGCGGGGGGACCGGGGAGCTGTTTTTT.

The chain joins TRBV18 to TRBJ2-3; the D is unclear. This CDR3 contains 14 residues. Deletions cut 4 bases from V and 0 bases from J, with 8 bases between. Germline V gene sequence: CDR1 KGHSH, CDR2 LQKENI. The CDR3: CASSLTTSTDTQYF. CDR3 sequence (DNA): TGTGCCAGCTCACTTACGACTAGCACAGATACGCAGTATTTT.

V is TRBV9 and J is TRBJ1-1; 9 nucleotides match TRBD1. Germline CDR1 reads SGDLS; CDR2 reads YYNGEE. Unmatched junction bases numbered 3, after V lost 5 bases and J lost 4 bases. CDR3 length: 13 amino acids. The CDR3 here is CASRQGAGTEAFF. CDR3 sequence (DNA): TGTGCCAGCAGACAGGGGGCTGGCACTGAAGCTTTCTTT.